These 18 T cell receptor beta chains were all obtained from the same sample, sequenced in a study of identical twins. From the 5' RACE reads, TCRdb called clonotypes with MiXCR, one entry per CDR3 protein. Of hundreds of thousands of distinct CDR3 sequences in the sample, approximately 13% are singletons; the top ten hold 7.2%. Another study also made use of these data, one on yellow fever vaccine responses in identical twins.

The source material was CD8+ T cells sorted from blood. These receptors were collected from a woman aged 18-35 years in good health.

J is TRBJ1-5 and V is TRBV6-2 or TRBV6-3, with D possibly TRBD1 on 5 matching bases. CDR1 and CDR2 from the germline V gene are MNHEY and SVGEGT. Trimming removed 2 bases at V and 5 bases at J, with 7 bases between. CDR3 length equals 13 residues. The CDR3 DNA is TGTGCCAGCAGTTACAGGGGTCATCAGCCCCAGCATTTT. The encoded protein is CASSYRGHQPQHF.

This clonotype has a handful of counts. V is TRBV20-1 and J is TRBJ2-7; 8 positions match TRBD1. The germline CDR1 and CDR2 sequences are DFQATT and SNEGSKA (reference sequence). Trimming at V came to 2 bases and at J to 6 bases, leaving 12 bases not matched to a gene. The CDR3 runs 15 residues. CDR3 in amino acids: CSARPGGTNYVEQYF. The CDR3 DNA reads as TGCAGTGCTAGACCAGGGGGCACGAATTACGTCGAGCAGTACTTC.

This clonotype was seen only a few times. J is TRBJ2-1 and V is TRBV15; D tentatively fits TRBD1 or TRBD2 (6 bases each). CDR3 length: 14 amino acids. V shed 1 base and J shed 8 bases, with 12 bases lying between them. Germline V CDR1 and CDR2: LNHNV, YYDKDF (reference sequence). The CDR3, as DNA: TGTGCCACCAGCAGAGCCCGGGGGCAAGATGAGCAGTTCTTC. It yields the protein CATSRARGQDEQFF.

Here the CDR3 DNA reads TGTGCCAGCAGTGCGGGACAGGGCGAGCAGTACTTC. Its translation: CASSAGQGEQYF. This chain connects TRBV27 to TRBJ2-7; 9 positions agree with TRBD1. CDR1 and CDR2 from the germline V gene are MNHEY and SMNVEV (reference sequence). The CDR3 is 12 residues long. Trimming removed 5 bases from V and 6 bases from J; junction bases left unmatched: 2.

This clonotype has just a few counts. The chain uses TRBV9 and TRBJ2-2; D remains unclear. With 0 bases removed from V and 0 bases from J, the gap between germline ends came to 6 bases. This CDR3 has 15 amino acids. The germline V gene has CDR1 SGDLS and CDR2 YYNGEE. CDR3 protein: CASSVGQSNTGELFF. The CDR3 bases are TGTGCCAGCAGCGTAGGGCAGTCGAACACCGGGGAGCTGTTTTTT.

This clonotype turned up a few times. The chain combines TRBV2 with TRBJ2-7, with TRBD1 identical over 10 bases. Germline trimming cut 3 bases from V and 5 bases from J; bases unmatched to any gene: 7. CDR3 length: 15 residues. Germline V gene data show CDR1 as SNHLY and CDR2 as FYNNEI. CDR3 coding DNA: TGTGCCAGCAGTGATGGGACAGGGGAAAAGGACGAGCAGTACGTC. It codes for CASSDGTGEKDEQYV.

The V gene is TRBV15, the J gene TRBJ2-1; 7 bases align to TRBD2. V lost 5 bases to trimming and J lost 5 bases; unmatched junction nucleotides: 3. The CDR3 extends over 13 amino acids. In germline, CDR1 is LNHNV, CDR2 YYDKDF (reference sequence). CDR3 DNA: TGTGCCACCAGCCCGGGACTACACAATGAGCAGTTCTTC. The encoded protein is CATSPGLHNEQFF.

This chain links TRBV5-5 with TRBJ2-3; 9 positions match TRBD1. Per the germline V gene, CDR1 is SGHKS and CDR2 is YYEKEE (reference sequence). The CDR3 sequence is 15 residues long. V lost 2 bases to trimming and J lost 4 bases; unmatched junction nucleotides: 5. The CDR3 loop reads CASSFEDRGPDTQYF. In DNA form, the CDR3 reads TGTGCCAGCAGCTTTGAGGACAGGGGCCCAGATACGCAGTATTTT.

Here the CDR3 reads CASSLELGGYTF. In nucleotides, the CDR3 is TGTGCCAGCAGCTTAGAATTGGGTGGCTACACCTTC. This chain links TRBV11-2 with TRBJ1-2; D not resolved. CDR3 size: 12 residues. Germline CDR1 is SGHAT and CDR2 is FQNNGV. Trimming took off 0 bases at V and 7 bases at J, with 6 bases between the two ends.

This clonotype showed up just a few times. The rearrangement links TRBV2 to TRBJ2-1; 12 bases are shared with TRBD2. Germline loops: CDR1 SNHLY, CDR2 FYNNEI. J was trimmed by 10 bases and V by 5 bases; bases with no gene match: 3. The length of the CDR3 is 13 residues. CDR3 protein: CASSSLAGGEQFF. CDR3 DNA: TGTGCCAGCAGTTCACTAGCGGGAGGAGAGCAGTTCTTC.

The rearrangement links TRBV10-2 to TRBJ2-7; no reliable D call. V was cut by 6 bases and J by 1 base, with 7 bases left in between. CDR3 length equals 12 residues. Germline assignment: CDR1 WSHSY and CDR2 SAAADI. Written as DNA, the CDR3 is TGCGCCAGCAGCACCCAATCCTACGAGCAGTACTTC. This gives the protein CASSTQSYEQYF.

The chain uses TRBV28 and TRBJ2-1; TRBD2 agrees at 9 bases. Germline loops: CDR1 MDHEN, CDR2 SYDVKM. The ends lost 8 bases at V and 10 bases at J; junction bases unmatched: 12. The CDR3 is 14 amino acids. The CDR3 nucleotides read TGTGCCAGCCGGCCGGGACTAGCCGCGGAGGAGCAGTTCTTC. Amino acid sequence: CASRPGLAAEEQFF.

V gene TRBV5-1 combines with J gene TRBJ2-2; D is ambiguous. CDR3 size: 14 residues. V lost 4 bases and J 6 bases, leaving 13 bases between the germline ends. Germline CDR1 SGHRS, CDR2 YFSETQ. DNA for the CDR3: TGCGCCAGCAGCAAATCCTCGGCCTCCGGGGAGCTGTTTTTT. It is translated as CASSKSSASGELFF. The entire variable domain, with the rest obtained from reference TRBV5-1 and TRBJ2-2, is as follows: KAGVTQTPRYLIKTRGQQVTLSCSPISGHRSVSWYQQTPGQGLQFLFEYFSETQRNKGNFPGRFSGRQFSNSRSEMNVSTLELGDSALYLCASSKSSASGELFFGEGSRLTVL.

In its sample, this clonotype was seen a few times. The genes are TRBV27 and TRBJ2-1; 9 nucleotides align to TRBD1. CDR3 length: 15 amino acids. The germline V gene encodes CDR1 MNHEY and CDR2 SMNVEV (reference sequence). V was pared by 4 bases and J by 9 bases, with 10 bases of the junction left unmatched. The CDR3: CASSYRDRVSSEQFF. For the CDR3, the DNA is TGTGCCAGCAGTTATAGGGACAGGGTTTCTTCTGAGCAGTTCTTC.

The rearrangement links TRBV9 to TRBJ2-3; D possibly corresponds to TRBD1 (5 bases). CDR1 and CDR2 from the germline V gene are SGDLS and YYNGEE. This CDR3 has 14 amino acids. V lost 0 bases and J lost 4, with 9 bases in between. The CDR3 DNA is TGTGCCAGCAGCGTAGAAGGGGAAGCAGATACGCAGTATTTT. Translation gives CASSVEGEADTQYF.

The chain links TRBV12-3 or TRBV12-4 to TRBJ2-3; 9 positions agree with TRBD2. The CDR3 totals 19 residues. The J segment lost 2 bases and the V segment lost 5 bases, leaving 17 bases of the junction unmatched. CDR3 nucleotide sequence: TGTGCCAGCAGTCCTCCGCCCATGACTCTAGCGGGGTCCACAGATACGCAGTATTTT. Translated: CASSPPPMTLAGSTDTQYF.

This clonotype was seen just once. This chain joins TRBV12-5 and TRBJ1-1; 8 positions agree with TRBD1. Germline CDR1 reads LGHNT; CDR2 reads FRNRAP. Germline trimming cut 0 bases from V and 3 bases from J; bases unmatched to any gene: 6. The CDR3 extends over 16 amino acids. The chain's CDR3 is CASGLVRDRGYTEAFF. DNA of the CDR3: TGTGCTAGTGGTTTGGTACGAGACAGGGGTTACACTGAAGCTTTCTTT.

This clonotype has only a few counts. J is TRBJ2-7 and V is TRBV7-7; a weak D match, TRBD1 (6 bases). Germline lookup yields CDR1 SSHAT and CDR2 FNYEAQ (reference sequence). CDR3 size: 15 residues. V was trimmed by 5 bases and J by 5 bases, leaving 19 bases between them. CDR3 sequence (DNA): TGTGCCAGCAGCCTGGGGGCCCCCTTTTCGGACGAGCAGTACTTC. Its translation: CASSLGAPFSDEQYF.